The clone carrying this TCR beta chain has just a few counts. The antigen is not known. This sample was taken from a study of T cells after posttransplantation cyclophosphamide. The study's findings and limits: After PTCy, TRB diversity resembled that of CNI/methotrexate controls. Skin or GI-infiltrating T cells shared few TRB sequences with blood. Donor-recipient repertoire similarity was low at 1-2 months, rising over year one.

V dropped 4 bases and J dropped 5; count of bases not matched to a gene: 1. Per the germline V gene, CDR1 is SGHNT and CDR2 is YYREEE (reference sequence). There are 12 residues in the CDR3. Using immunoSEQ multiplex PCR, the repertoire was profiled, and TCRdb retains in-frame clones only, with some absent. The repertoire holds 2,500 to 3,000 clones, with roughly four fifths as singletons. The clonotype was recovered from a man aged 25-40 years with a blood cancer, CMV-positive, and with a related stem cell donor. Sequencing was performed on PBMCs. The chain employs TRBV5-4 and TRBJ2-3, with TRBD2 matching 7 bases. CDR3 bases: TGTGCCAGCAGCCCGGGGGGAGATACGCAGTATTTT. The encoded protein is CASSPGGDTQYF.